This T cell receptor beta chain originates from a study of OX40 agonist ivuxolimab in advanced cancers. Whole-study results and caveats: There was clonal expansion of CD4+ and CD8+ blood T cells by week 6 at 0.1 to 3.0 mg/kg.

This clone occurred once. What it binds is not known. One junction end does not reproduce the germline sequence, and a read error may be involved. Peripheral blood came from all dose cohorts at three timepoints. Repertoires were generated with immunoSEQ multiplex PCR, while TCRdb's copy carries only in-frame clones and drops some. The data contain more than 45,000 clones, approximately 91% of them singletons. Germline CDR1 reads MDHEN; CDR2 reads SYDVKM. This CDR3 is built from 13 residues. The material was CD4+ or CD8+ T cells sorted from blood, obtained in a trial of the OX40 agonist ivuxolimab. This sequence joins TRBV28 and TRBJ1-1; possibly TRBD1 for D (6 bases). The receptor was derived from an adult with an advanced solid tumor such as melanoma, head and neck, liver or kidney cancer. Here the CDR3 reads CASSRGANTETFF. In DNA, the CDR3 is TGTGCCAGCAGCCGGGGGGCGAACACTGAAACTTTCTTT.